This T cell receptor beta chain comes out of a study of T cell responses to AZD1222 COVID-19 vaccine. Study results and limitations: Epitopes outside B.1.351 and B.1.1.7 mutated regions reportedly drew nearly half of spike TCRs. Researchers took repertoire samples only after the peak T cell response had come.

This clone was seen at least ten times. The antigen remains undetermined. V was pared by 3 bases and J by 2 bases, with 11 bases between. Germline-derived CDR1 and CDR2 are SGDLS and YYNGEE. This CDR3 region has 14 residues. Repertoires were generated with immunoSEQ multiplex PCR, while TCRdb's copy carries only in-frame clones and drops some. Of roughly 160,000 clones listed, about 90% are singletons. Here the sequenced sample was peripheral blood, taken on day 0 of AZD1222 vaccination. The TCR sequence derives from an adult in good health. This rearrangement joins TRBV9 to TRBJ1-1; the D is unclear. The CDR3: CASSGDDSNTEAFF. CDR3 DNA sequence: TGTGCCAGCAGCGGAGACGATTCTAACACTGAAGCTTTCTTT. The full variable domain, in which reference TRBV9 and TRBJ1-1 provide the parts outside the CDR3, is DSGVTQTPKHLITATGQRVTLRCSPRSGDLSVYWYQQSLDQGLQFLIQYYNGEERAKGNILERFSAQQFPDLHSELNLSSLELGDSALYFCASSGDDSNTEAFFGQGTRLTVV.